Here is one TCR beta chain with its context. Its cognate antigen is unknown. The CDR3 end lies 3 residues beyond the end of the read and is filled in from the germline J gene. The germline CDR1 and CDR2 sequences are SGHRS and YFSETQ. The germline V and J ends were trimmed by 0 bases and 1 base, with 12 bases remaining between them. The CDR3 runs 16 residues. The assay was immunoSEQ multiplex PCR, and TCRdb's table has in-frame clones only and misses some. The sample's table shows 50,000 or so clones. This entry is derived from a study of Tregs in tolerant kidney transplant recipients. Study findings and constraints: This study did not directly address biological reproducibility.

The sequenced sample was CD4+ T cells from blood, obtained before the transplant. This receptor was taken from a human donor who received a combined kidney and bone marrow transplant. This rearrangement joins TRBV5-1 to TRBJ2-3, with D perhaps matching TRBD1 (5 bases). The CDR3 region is CASSLGQGAGTDTQYF. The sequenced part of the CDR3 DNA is TGCGCCAGCAGCTTGGGGCAGGGCGCAGGCACAGATACG.